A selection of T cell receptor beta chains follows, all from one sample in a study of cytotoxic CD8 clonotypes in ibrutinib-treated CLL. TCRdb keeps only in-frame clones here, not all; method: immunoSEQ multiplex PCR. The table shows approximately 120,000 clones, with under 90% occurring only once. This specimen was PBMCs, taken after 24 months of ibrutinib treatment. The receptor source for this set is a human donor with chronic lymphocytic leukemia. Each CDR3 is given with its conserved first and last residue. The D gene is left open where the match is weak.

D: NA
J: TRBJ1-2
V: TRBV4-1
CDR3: CASSQERGSQEATF

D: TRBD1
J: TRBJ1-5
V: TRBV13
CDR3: CASSQTGGNQPQHF

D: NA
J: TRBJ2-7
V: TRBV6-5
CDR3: CASSQQLEQYF

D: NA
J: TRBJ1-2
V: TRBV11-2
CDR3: CASSRGLTAAYGYTF

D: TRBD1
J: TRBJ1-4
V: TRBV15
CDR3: CATSRRQGPEEKLFF

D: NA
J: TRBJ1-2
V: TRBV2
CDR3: CASSEDVYGYTF

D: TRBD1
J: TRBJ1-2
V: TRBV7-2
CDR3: CASSSGTGALYGYTF

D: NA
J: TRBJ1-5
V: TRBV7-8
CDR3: CASSLQTPGSYSNQPQHF

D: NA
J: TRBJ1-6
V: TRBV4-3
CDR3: CASSQYPAGAGANSPLHF

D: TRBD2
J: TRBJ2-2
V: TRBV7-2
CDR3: CASSSNSGANTGELFF

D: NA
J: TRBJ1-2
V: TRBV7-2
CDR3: CASSPRVYGYTF

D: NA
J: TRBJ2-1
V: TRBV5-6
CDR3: CASSLRMGSSYNEQFF

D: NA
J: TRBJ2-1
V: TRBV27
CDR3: CASSLNPGLGHNEQFF

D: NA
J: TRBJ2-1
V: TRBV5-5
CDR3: CASSKDGGRSYNEQFF

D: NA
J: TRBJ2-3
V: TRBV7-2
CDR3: CASSLVPQGGTDTQYF

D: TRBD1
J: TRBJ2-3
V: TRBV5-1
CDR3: CASSGFHRDRGHGSTDTQYF

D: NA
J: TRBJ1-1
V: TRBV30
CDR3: CACHSGREYTEAFF

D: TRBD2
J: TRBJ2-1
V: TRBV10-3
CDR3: CAISWTSGGANEQFF

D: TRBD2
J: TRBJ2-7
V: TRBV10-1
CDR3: CASSDPGRAEQYF

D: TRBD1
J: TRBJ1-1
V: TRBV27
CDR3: CASSYRGSATEAFF

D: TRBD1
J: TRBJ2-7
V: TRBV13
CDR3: CASSPRGQGVEQYF

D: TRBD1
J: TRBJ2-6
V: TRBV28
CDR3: CASSPPQTGGLGANVLTF

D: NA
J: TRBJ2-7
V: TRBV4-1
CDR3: CASSQNYRQEGYEQYF

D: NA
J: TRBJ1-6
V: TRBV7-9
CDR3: CASSGRTRDNSPLHF

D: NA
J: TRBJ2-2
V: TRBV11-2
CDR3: CASRLVLTGELFF

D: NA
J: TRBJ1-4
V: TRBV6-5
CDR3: CASSYSLGIHEKLFF

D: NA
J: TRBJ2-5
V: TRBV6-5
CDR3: CASSTPTSETQYF

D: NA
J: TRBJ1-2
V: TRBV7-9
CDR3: CASSLIGGDYGYTF

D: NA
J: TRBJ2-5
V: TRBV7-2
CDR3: CASSARHGLETQYF

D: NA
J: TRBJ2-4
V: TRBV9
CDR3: CASSKVGGADIQYF

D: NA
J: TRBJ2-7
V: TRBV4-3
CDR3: CASSHSHSYEQYF

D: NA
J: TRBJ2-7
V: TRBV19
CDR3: CASSTPGQSADEQYF

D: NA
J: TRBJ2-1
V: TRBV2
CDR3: CASQGPGWESYNEQFF

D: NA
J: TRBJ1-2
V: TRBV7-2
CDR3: CASSSMTANYGYTF

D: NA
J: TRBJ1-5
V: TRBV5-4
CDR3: CASSLGVDQPQHF

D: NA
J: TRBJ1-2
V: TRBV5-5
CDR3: CASSLVLGSSYGYTF

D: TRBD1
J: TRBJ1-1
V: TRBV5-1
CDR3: CASSLVGQDTEAFF

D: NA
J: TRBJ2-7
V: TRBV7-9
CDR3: CASSPVGGEQYF

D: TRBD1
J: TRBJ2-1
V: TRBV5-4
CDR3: CASSPGTGGPSGEQFF